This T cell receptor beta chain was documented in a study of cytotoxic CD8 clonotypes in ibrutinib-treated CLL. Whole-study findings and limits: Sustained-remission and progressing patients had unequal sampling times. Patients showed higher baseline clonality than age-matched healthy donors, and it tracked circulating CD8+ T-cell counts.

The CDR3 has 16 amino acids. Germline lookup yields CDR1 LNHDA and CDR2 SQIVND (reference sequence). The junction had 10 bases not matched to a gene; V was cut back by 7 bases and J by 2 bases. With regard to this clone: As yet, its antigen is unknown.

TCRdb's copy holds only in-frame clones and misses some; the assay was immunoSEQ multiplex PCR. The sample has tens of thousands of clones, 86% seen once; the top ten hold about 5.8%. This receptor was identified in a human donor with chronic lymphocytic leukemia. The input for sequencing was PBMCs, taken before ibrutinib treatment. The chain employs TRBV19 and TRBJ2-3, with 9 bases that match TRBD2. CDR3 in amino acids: CASTRSGGRATDTQYF. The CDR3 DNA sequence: TGTGCCAGTACTAGAAGTGGCGGGAGGGCCACAGATACGCAGTATTTT.